This section outlines one TCR beta chain sequence together with its context. The antigen is not known. The sample belongs to a study of cytomegalovirus exposure and HLA in healthy donors. Study summary: Assignment to the Caucasian-associated ancestry cluster applied to approximately 80% of the approximately 400 genotyped donors.

The PCR was carried out with 60 Vbeta primers and 13 Jbeta primers. This table comes from immunoSEQ multiplex PCR, and its TCRdb copy is limited to in-frame clones, with some not included. This sample's clone table lists around 130,000 clones. Findings and limits, study-wide: A later analysis linked a missense variant in DCLRE1C to the trimming of TCR beta V and J genes. In vitro confirmation showed three CMV-associated chains to be CMV antigen specific.

CDR3 length equals 16 residues. The junction had 6 bases not matched to a gene; V was cut back by 1 base and J by 2 bases. The germline V gene has CDR1 SNHLY and CDR2 FYNNEI. The receptor comes from a woman aged 40 to 49 in good health and CMV-seronegative. The source material was PBMCs. This rearrangement joins TRBV2 to TRBJ2-3, with 7 positions matching TRBD2. CDR3 residues: CASSEDGSGVTDTQYF. The CDR3 DNA reads TGTGCCAGCAGTGAAGACGGGAGCGGGGTCACAGATACGCAGTATTTT.